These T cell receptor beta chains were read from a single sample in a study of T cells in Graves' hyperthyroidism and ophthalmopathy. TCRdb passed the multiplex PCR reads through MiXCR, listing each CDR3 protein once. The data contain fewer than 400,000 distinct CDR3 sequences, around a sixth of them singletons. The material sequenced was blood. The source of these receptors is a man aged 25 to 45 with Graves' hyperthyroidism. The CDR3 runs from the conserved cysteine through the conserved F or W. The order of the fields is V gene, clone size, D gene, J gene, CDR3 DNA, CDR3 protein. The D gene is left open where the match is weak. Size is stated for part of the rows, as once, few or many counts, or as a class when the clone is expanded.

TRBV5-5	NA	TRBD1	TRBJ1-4	TGCGCCAGCAGCCTGGGACAGCAACTACGGGCTAATGAAAAACTGTTTTTT	CASSLGQQLRANEKLFF
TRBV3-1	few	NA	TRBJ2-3	TGTGCCAGCAGCACCCGGGACACATACACAGATACGCAGTATTTT	CASSTRDTYTDTQYF
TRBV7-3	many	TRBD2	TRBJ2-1	TGTGCCAGCAGCCCCCGCCTAGCGGGAGATGAGCAGTTCTTC	CASSPRLAGDEQFF
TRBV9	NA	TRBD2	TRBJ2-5	TGTGCCAGCAGCGTAGTAGCGGGAATCGAGACCCAGTACTTC	CASSVVAGIETQYF
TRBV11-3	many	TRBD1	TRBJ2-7	TGTGCCAGCAGCTACCGGGACAGGGGAGCCTACGAGCAGTACTTC	CASSYRDRGAYEQYF
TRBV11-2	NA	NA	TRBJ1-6	TGTGCCAGCAGCTTAGTAAGGGGGGCTCATAATTCACCCCTCCACTTT	CASSLVRGAHNSPLHF
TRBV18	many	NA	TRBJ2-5	TGTGCCAGCTCTCGGAGCGAGCAAGAGACCCAGTACTTC	CASSRSEQETQYF
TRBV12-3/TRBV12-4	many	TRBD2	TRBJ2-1	TGTGCCAGCAGTCCCATAGCGGGAGTGGACAATGAGCAGTTCTTC	CASSPIAGVDNEQFF
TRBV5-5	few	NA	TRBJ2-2	TGTGCCAGCAGTCGGGGTCCGACAGGGAGGGGGACCGGGGAGCTGTTTTTT	CASSRGPTGRGTGELFF
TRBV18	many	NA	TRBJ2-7	TGTGCCAGCTCACCCGACAGGCTGCGGCAGTACTTC	CASSPDRLRQYF
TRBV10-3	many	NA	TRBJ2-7	TGTGCCATCATCCCCTTCCTTCGGGAGCGGATTGACGAGCAGTACTTC	CAIIPFLRERIDEQYF
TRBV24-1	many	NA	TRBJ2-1	TGTGCCACCAGTGACCAGGGGGGGGGCAATGAGCAGTTCTTC	CATSDQGGGNEQFF
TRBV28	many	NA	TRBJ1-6	TGTGCCAGCAGTTCCGGACAGACGAACTATAATTCACCCCTCCACTTT	CASSSGQTNYNSPLHF
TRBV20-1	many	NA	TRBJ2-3	TGCAGTGCTAGAGATGGAGGCGGCGGGAAATACACAGATACGCAGTATTTT	CSARDGGGGKYTDTQYF
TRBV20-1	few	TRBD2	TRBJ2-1	TGCAGTGCCCGAGGGACTAGCGGGAGGGCGGTCAATGAGCAGTTCTTC	CSARGTSGRAVNEQFF
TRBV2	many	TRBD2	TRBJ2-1	TGTGCCAGCAGTGGAGACAGCGGGATTGCGGTGAATGAGCAGTTCTTC	CASSGDSGIAVNEQFF
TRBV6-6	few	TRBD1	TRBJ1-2	TGTGCCAGCAGTTACGCCGACAGGGTCAGCTATGGCTACACCTTC	CASSYADRVSYGYTF
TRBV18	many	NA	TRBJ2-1	TGTGCCAGCTCACCACGAGGGAGTGGCAGGGCCCGCTGGGAGCAGTTCTTC	CASSPRGSGRARWEQFF
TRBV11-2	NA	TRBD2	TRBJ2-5	TGTGCCAGCAGCCCCCAGGGTAGCGGGGAAGAGACCCAGTACTTC	CASSPQGSGEETQYF
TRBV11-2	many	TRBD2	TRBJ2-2	TGTGCCAGCAGCCCAAGTTCACTAGCGGGAAGATACACCGGGGAGCTGTTTTTT	CASSPSSLAGRYTGELFF
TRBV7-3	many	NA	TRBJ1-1	TGTGCCAGCAGCTTTATGGCGGGGAACACTGAAGCTTTCTTT	CASSFMAGNTEAFF
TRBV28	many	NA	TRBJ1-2	TGTGCCAGCAGGGTATCAGGGGTCTTCTATGGCTACACCTTC	CASRVSGVFYGYTF
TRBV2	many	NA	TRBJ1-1	TGTGCCAGCAGGTGGGGGGTAACATACAACATGAACACTGAAGCTTTCTTT	CASRWGVTYNMNTEAFF
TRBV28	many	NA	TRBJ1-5	TGTGCCAGCAGTTTGACGTTCACGGGGGTTACTCGGGCTCAGCCCCAGCATTTT	CASSLTFTGVTRAQPQHF
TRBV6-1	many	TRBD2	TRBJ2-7	TGTGCCAGCAGGCCCGGGACTACCTACGAGCAGTACTTC	CASRPGTTYEQYF
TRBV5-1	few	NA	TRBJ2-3	TGCGCCACCCGACAAGGAGAGGTCACAGATACGCAGTATTTT	CATRQGEVTDTQYF
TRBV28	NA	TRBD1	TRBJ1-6	TGTGCCAGCAAAGCCTCGACAGGGGAGGGATCACCCCTCCACTTT	CASKASTGEGSPLHF
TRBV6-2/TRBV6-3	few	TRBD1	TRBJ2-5	TGTGCCAGCAGTAGCCGGGACAGGGAGGGCCACTTC	CASSSRDREGHF
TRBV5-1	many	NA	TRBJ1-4	TGCGCCAGCAGCCCGGACAGCACTGCAACTAATGAAAAACTGTTTTTT	CASSPDSTATNEKLFF
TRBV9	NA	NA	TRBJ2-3	TGTGCCATCGAGATAGCGGTTAGGGACCTTCCGATACAGGATACGCAGTATTTT	CAIEIAVRDLPIQDTQYF
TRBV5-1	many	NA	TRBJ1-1	TGCGCCAGCAGCCCCCCGACACCGGGCGACACTGAAGCTTTCTTT	CASSPPTPGDTEAFF
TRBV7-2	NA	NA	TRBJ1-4	TGTGCCAGCAGCTTAAAGCTGGGGAAGACTGCGGGGGAAAAACTGTTTTTT	CASSLKLGKTAGEKLFF
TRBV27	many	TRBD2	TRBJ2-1	TGTGCCAGCAGTTTATCGGCGGGAGAGACCTACAATGAGCAGTTCTTC	CASSLSAGETYNEQFF
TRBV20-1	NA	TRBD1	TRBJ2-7	TGCAGTGCTAGAGAACCCGGGACAGGGGGAGATAGAGCCTACGAGCAGTACTTC	CSAREPGTGGDRAYEQYF
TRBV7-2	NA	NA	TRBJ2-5	TGTGCCAGCAGCTTTGGCAGAGGGGGGGGGACCCAGTACTTC	CASSFGRGGGTQYF
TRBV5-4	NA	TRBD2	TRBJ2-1	TGTGCCAGCAGCCCGGGGACTAGCGGGAGGAATAGTGAGCAGTTCTTC	CASSPGTSGRNSEQFF
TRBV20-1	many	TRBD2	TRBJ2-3	TGCAGTGCTAGCGGGAGGGTGATCACAGATACGCAGTATTTT	CSASGRVITDTQYF
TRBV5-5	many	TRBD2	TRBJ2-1	TGTGCCAGCAGCCTGGGGACTAGCGGGTTTCAGACCTACAATGAGCAGTTCTTC	CASSLGTSGFQTYNEQFF
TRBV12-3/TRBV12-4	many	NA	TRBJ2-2	TGTGCCAGCAGTCCTACAGACCGGGACCACGAATACACCGGGGAGCTGTTTTTT	CASSPTDRDHEYTGELFF
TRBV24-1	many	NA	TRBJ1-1	TGTGCCACCAGTGCAGGGGACACTGAAGCTTTCTTT	CATSAGDTEAFF
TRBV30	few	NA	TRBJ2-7	TGTGCCTGGAGTGGAGGGGGTCTGACTAGTAGTTCCTACGAGCAGTACTTC	CAWSGGGLTSSSYEQYF
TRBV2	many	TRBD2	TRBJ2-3	TGTGCCAGCAGGGATGGACTAGCGGGAGGAGATACGCAGTATTTT	CASRDGLAGGDTQYF
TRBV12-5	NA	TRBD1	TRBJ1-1	TGTGCTAGTGGTTTGGGGACAGGTATGAACACTGAAGCTTTCTTT	CASGLGTGMNTEAFF
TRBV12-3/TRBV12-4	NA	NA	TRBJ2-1	TGTGCCAGCAGTCTTCGATTAGCGAGCTCCTACAATGAGCAGTTCTTC	CASSLRLASSYNEQFF
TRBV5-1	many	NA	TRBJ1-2	TGCGCCAGCAGCTCGGACGGCTCCTATGGCTACACCTTC	CASSSDGSYGYTF
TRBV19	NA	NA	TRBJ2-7	TGTGCCAGTAGTATAGCGGGAGCAATCTACGAGCAGTACTTC	CASSIAGAIYEQYF
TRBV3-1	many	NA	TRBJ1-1	TGTGCCAGCAGCCAAATACGCGCTGAAGCTTTCTTT	CASSQIRAEAFF
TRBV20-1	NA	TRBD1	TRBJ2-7	TGCAGTGCCGGGACAGGGGCCTGGGGCGCCTACGAGCAGTACTTC	CSAGTGAWGAYEQYF
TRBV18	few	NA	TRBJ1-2	TGTGCCAGCTCACCATCCGGGAGGAACGGCTACACCTTC	CASSPSGRNGYTF
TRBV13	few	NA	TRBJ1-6	TGTGCCAGCAGTTTCCCCGGGGCGTATTCACCCCTCCACTTT	CASSFPGAYSPLHF
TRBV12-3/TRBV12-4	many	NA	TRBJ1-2	TGTGCCAGCTCGGAGGGTCGGGTGGCAAATCGCTACACCTTC	CASSEGRVANRYTF
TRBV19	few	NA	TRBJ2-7	TGTGCCAGTAGTATAGGTACAGCTGTGGGCGAGCAGTACTTC	CASSIGTAVGEQYF
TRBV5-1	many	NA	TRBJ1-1	TGCGCCAGCAGCTTGGACGGCTCGAACACTGAAGCTTTCTTT	CASSLDGSNTEAFF
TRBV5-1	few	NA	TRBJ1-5	TGCGCCAGCAGCTTGGAGGGTTTCGGTCAGCCCCAGCATTTT	CASSLEGFGQPQHF
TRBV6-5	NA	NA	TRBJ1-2	TGTGCCAGCAGTTACTCGGAGGGTTCGTGGGGCTACACCTTC	CASSYSEGSWGYTF
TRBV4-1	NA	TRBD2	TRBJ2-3	TGCGCCAGCAGCCAAGGGGGAGGGTTGAATACGCAGTATTTT	CASSQGGGLNTQYF
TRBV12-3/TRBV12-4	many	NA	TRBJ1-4	TGTGCCAGCAGTTTGGGGAGGGCAAGTGAAAAACTGTTTTTT	CASSLGRASEKLFF
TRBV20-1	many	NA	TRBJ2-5	TGCAGTGCTAGTGAGGGAAAGCCCCAGTACTTC	CSASEGKPQYF
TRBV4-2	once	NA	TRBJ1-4	TGTGCCAGCAGCCTCCGGGTCCCTAATGAAAAACTGTTTTTT	CASSLRVPNEKLFF